This entry lists 17 T cell receptor beta chains sequenced from one sample in a study of cytomegalovirus exposure and HLA in healthy donors. PCR amplification relied on 60 Vbeta primers (plus 13 Jbeta primers). TCRdb's table, derived via immunoSEQ multiplex PCR, lists solely in-frame clones and lacks some. This table holds some 160,000 clones, roughly 80% found once. Material: PBMCs. The receptor set was obtained from a male donor in good health and CMV-seropositive.

This rearrangement joins TRBV30 to TRBJ2-7; D call uncertain. CDR1 GTSNPN and CDR2 SVGIG come from the germline V gene (reference sequence). The CDR3 has 14 residues. Trimming removed 2 bases at V and 2 bases at J, with 13 bases between. CDR3 sequence: CAWSIRPTAYEQYF. In DNA form, the CDR3 reads TGTGCCTGGAGTATTCGGCCCACAGCCTACGAGCAGTACTTC.

This clone was picked up one time. The rearrangement links TRBV27 to TRBJ1-2; TRBD1 aligns across 10 bases. The CDR3 spans 15 residues. Germline CDR1 reads MNHEY; CDR2 reads SMNVEV (reference sequence). The trim removed 3 bases at V and 8 bases at J, leaving 9 bases unmatched. CDR3 loop: CASSFQGTGVRGYTF. Here the CDR3 DNA reads TGTGCCAGCAGTTTTCAAGGGACAGGGGTGCGAGGCTACACCTTC.

The CDR3 coding sequence is TGTGCCAGCAGCCCGGGGAACACCGGGGAGCTGTTTTTT. It translates to CASSPGNTGELFF. The rearrangement links TRBV5-6 to TRBJ2-2; no clear D. Germline loops: CDR1 SGHDT, CDR2 YYEEEE. Trimming stripped 4 bases from V and 1 base from J, with 5 bases between. This CDR3 is 13 amino acids long.

The gene calls are TRBV2 and TRBJ2-7, with D possibly being TRBD1 (5 bases). The CDR3 runs 12 residues. Per germline, CDR1 SNHLY and CDR2 FYNNEI. Trimming took off 7 bases at V and 3 bases at J, with 10 bases between the two ends. The CDR3 DNA reads as TGTGCCAGCATAAGGGGAAACTACGAGCAGTACTTC. It codes for CASIRGNYEQYF.

This clone came up once. This chain joins TRBV5-1 and TRBJ2-5; perhaps TRBD1 as D (5 bases). The CDR3 spans 13 residues. Trimming left V 5 bases short and J 1 base short, with 9 bases between. Germline loops: CDR1 SGHRS, CDR2 YFSETQ. CDR3 DNA sequence: TGCGCCAGCAGAGGGGCCCTCCAAGAGACCCAGTACTTC. Translation gives CASRGALQETQYF. Full variable domain (rest looked up from reference TRBV5-1 and TRBJ2-5): KAGVTQTPRYLIKTRGQQVTLSCSPISGHRSVSWYQQTPGQGLQFLFEYFSETQRNKGNFPGRFSGRQFSNSRSEMNVSTLELGDSALYLCASRGALQETQYFGPGTRLLVL.

The chain is built from TRBV2 and TRBJ2-7; 7 bases agree with TRBD1. From germline, CDR1 is SNHLY and CDR2 FYNNEI. Trimming took 6 bases from V and 4 from J; bases not matched to a gene: 3. The CDR3 is made up of 12 amino acids. CDR3 nucleotides: TGTGCCAGCAGCTCCAGGGGGTACGAGCAGTACTTC. Translation gives CASSSRGYEQYF.

This clone appeared a few times. The chain couples TRBV19 to TRBJ2-7; TRBD1 agrees at 9 bases. With 3 bases clipped from V and 4 bases from J, the junction kept 10 bases outside the gene matches. Germline values: CDR1 LNHDA, CDR2 SQIVND (reference sequence). The CDR3 has 16 amino acids. The CDR3: CASSIPPGTGKYEQYF. As DNA, the CDR3 is TGTGCCAGTAGTATTCCCCCCGGGACAGGGAAATACGAGCAGTACTTC.

This chain connects TRBV7-2 to TRBJ2-1; 10 positions agree with TRBD2. The CDR3 has 16 residues. V was clipped by 3 bases and J by 7 bases; unmatched bases: 9. Per the germline V gene, CDR1 is SGHTA and CDR2 is FQGNSA. CDR3 sequence reads: CASSLGGSGRQNEQFF. For the CDR3, the DNA is TGTGCCAGCAGCTTGGGGGGTAGCGGGAGGCAAAATGAGCAGTTCTTC. Based on the CDR3 plus reference TRBV7-2 and TRBJ2-1, the full variable domain is GAGVSQSPSNKVTEKGKDVELRCDPISGHTALYWYRQSLGQGLEFLIYFQGNSAPDKSGLPSDRFSAERTGGSVSTLTIQRTQQEDSAVYLCASSLGGSGRQNEQFFGPGTRLTVL.

The rearrangement links TRBV4-3 to TRBJ2-7; weak D call: TRBD2 (6 bases). The length of the CDR3 is 17 residues. CDR1 is LGHNA, CDR2 YSLEER, per germline. Trimming took 0 bases from V and 0 from J, leaving 15 bases between them. The CDR3 DNA reads as TGCGCCAGCAGCCAAGATCGGGCGGGACGGAGCTCCTACGAGCAGTACTTC. It yields the protein CASSQDRAGRSSYEQYF.

The chain combines TRBV11-2 with TRBJ1-3; 9 bases map to TRBD1. V lost 4 bases, J lost 8 bases, and 6 bases stayed unmatched. This CDR3 is built from 14 residues. Germline CDR1 and CDR2: SGHAT and FQNNGV. The CDR3 coding sequence is TGTGCCAGCAGCTGGGACAGGGAGGGGGACACCATATATTTT. It translates to CASSWDREGDTIYF.

This clone turned up a few times. The gene calls are TRBV20-1 and TRBJ1-1, with D uncertain. The CDR3 extends over 11 amino acids. V lost 3 bases to trimming and J lost 7 bases, with 9 bases between them. In germline, CDR1 is DFQATT, CDR2 SNEGSKA (reference sequence). CDR3 region: CSARNTVEAFF. In DNA form, the CDR3 reads TGCAGTGCTAGGAATACAGTTGAAGCTTTCTTT.

V and J are TRBV10-3 and TRBJ2-3; TRBD2 might be the D (5 bases). V lost 3 bases, J lost 0 bases, and 7 bases lay in between. This CDR3 spans 14 amino acids. Germline V gives CDR1 ENHRY, CDR2 SYGVKD. CDR3 protein: CAISERTSTDTQYF. For the CDR3, the DNA is TGTGCCATCAGTGAAAGGACTAGCACAGATACGCAGTATTTT.

As concerns this clone: Other DNA sequences in the sample encode the same CDR3. The CDR3 coding sequence is TGTGCCAGCAGCTCGATACAGGGAATTGGCACTGAAGCTTTCTTT. Translating it yields CASSSIQGIGTEAFF. The V call is TRBV7-9, the J call TRBJ1-1, with a tentative D call TRBD1 (6 bases). Germline V lookup: CDR1 SEHNR, CDR2 FQNEAQ (reference sequence). The CDR3 contains 15 residues. V lost 4 bases and J lost 4, with 16 bases in between. The entire variable domain, with the rest obtained from reference TRBV7-9 and TRBJ1-1, is as follows: DTGVSQNPRHKITKRGQNVTFRCDPISEHNRLYWYRQTLGQGPEFLTYFQNEAQLEKSRLLSDRFSAERPKGSFSTLEIQRTEQGDSAMYLCASSSIQGIGTEAFFGQGTRLTVV.

The chain has TRBV9 and TRBJ2-1, with D hard to call. The CDR3 is made up of 12 amino acids. Trimming removed 6 bases at V and 9 bases at J, with 13 bases between. In germline, CDR1 is SGDLS, CDR2 YYNGEE. The CDR3: CASNSPEREQFF. As DNA, the CDR3 is TGTGCCAGCAACTCTCCTGAGCGTGAGCAGTTCTTC.

The DNA of the CDR3 is TGTGCCAGCAGCCCATGGACAGGGCCGGGCAATCAGCCCCAGCATTTT. Translation gives CASSPWTGPGNQPQHF. The chain has TRBV27 and TRBJ1-5, with 8 bases lining up with TRBD1. In germline, CDR1 is MNHEY, CDR2 SMNVEV (reference sequence). J lost 2 bases, V lost 6 bases, and 9 bases had no gene match. CDR3 length: 16 amino acids.

The chain uses TRBV6-5 and TRBJ1-2; D may be TRBD1 (5 bases). V shed 6 bases and J shed 6 bases, with 17 bases lying between them. Germline-derived CDR1 and CDR2 are MNHEY and SVGAGI. The CDR3 sequence is 14 residues long. CDR3 nucleotide sequence: TGTGCCAGCAGGGTCGGTAGGAGGGACGATGGCTACACCTTC. Its translation is CASRVGRRDDGYTF.

The J gene is TRBJ1-1, the V gene TRBV6-5; 9 bases are a match to TRBD1. Germline loops: CDR1 MNHEY, CDR2 SVGAGI. The CDR3 is 15 amino acids. The J segment lost 7 bases and the V segment lost 3 bases, leaving 9 bases of the junction unmatched. The CDR3 is CASSYQTGTGIEAFF. As DNA, the CDR3 is TGTGCCAGCAGTTATCAGACCGGGACAGGGATTGAAGCTTTCTTT.